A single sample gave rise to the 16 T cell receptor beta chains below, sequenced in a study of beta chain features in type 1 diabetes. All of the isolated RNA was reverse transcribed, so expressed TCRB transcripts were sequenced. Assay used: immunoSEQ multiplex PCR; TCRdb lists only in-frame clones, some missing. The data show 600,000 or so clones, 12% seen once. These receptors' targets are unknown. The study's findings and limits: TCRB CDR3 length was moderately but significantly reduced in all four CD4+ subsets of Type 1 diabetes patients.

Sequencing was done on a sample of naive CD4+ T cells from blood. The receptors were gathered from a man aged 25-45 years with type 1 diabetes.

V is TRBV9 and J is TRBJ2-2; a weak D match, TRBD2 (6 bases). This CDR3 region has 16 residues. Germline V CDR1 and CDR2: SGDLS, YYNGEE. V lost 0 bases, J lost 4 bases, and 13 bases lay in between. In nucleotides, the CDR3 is TGTGCCAGCAGCGTAGGTAGCGGCGGAGGCACCGGGGAGCTGTTTTTT. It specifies CASSVGSGGGTGELFF.

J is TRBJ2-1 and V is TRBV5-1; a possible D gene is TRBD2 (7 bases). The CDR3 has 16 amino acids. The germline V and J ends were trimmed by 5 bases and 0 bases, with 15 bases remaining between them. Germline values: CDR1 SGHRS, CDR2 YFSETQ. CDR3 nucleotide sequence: TGCGCCAGCAGTGAGCGGGACATCAGCTCCTACAATGAGCAGTTCTTC. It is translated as CASSERDISSYNEQFF. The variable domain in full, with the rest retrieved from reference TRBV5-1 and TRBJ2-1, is KAGVTQTPRYLIKTRGQQVTLSCSPISGHRSVSWYQQTPGQGLQFLFEYFSETQRNKGNFPGRFSGRQFSNSRSEMNVSTLELGDSALYLCASSERDISSYNEQFFGPGTRLTVL.

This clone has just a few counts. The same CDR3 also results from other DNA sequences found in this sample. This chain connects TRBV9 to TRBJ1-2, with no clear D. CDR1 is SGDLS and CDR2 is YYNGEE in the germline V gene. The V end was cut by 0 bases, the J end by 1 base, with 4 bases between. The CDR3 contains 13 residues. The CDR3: CASSVEGNYGYTF. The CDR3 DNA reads TGTGCCAGCAGCGTAGAAGGTAACTATGGCTACACCTTC. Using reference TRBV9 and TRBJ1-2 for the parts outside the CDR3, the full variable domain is DSGVTQTPKHLITATGQRVTLRCSPRSGDLSVYWYQQSLDQGLQFLIQYYNGEERAKGNILERFSAQQFPDLHSELNLSSLELGDSALYFCASSVEGNYGYTFGSGTRLTVV.

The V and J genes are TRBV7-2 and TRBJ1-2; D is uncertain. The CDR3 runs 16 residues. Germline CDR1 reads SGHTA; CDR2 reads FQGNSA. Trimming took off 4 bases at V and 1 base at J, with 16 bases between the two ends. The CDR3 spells CASSSQYDRNNYGYTF. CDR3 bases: TGTGCCAGCAGCTCCCAGTATGACCGTAATAACTATGGCTACACCTTC.

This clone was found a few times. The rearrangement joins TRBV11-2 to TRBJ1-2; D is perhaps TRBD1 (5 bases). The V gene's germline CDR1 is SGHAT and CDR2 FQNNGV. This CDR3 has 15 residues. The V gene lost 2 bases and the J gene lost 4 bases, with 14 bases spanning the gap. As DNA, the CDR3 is TGTGCCAGCAGCTTATCCGGGGGTACCCTCTATGGCTACACCTTC. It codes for CASSLSGGTLYGYTF.

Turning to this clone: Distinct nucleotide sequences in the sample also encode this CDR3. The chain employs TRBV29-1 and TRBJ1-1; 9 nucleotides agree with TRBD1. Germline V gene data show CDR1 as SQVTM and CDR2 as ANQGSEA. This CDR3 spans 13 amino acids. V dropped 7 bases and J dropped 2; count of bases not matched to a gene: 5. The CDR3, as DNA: TGCAGCGCCTGGGGACAGGGCAACACTGAAGCTTTCTTT. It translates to CSAWGQGNTEAFF.

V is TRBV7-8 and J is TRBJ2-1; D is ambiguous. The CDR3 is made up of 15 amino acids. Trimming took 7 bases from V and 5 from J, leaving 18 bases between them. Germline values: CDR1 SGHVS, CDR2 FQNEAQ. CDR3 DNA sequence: TGTGCCAGCACCCGAAATGTCCTCGTCCACAATGAGCAGTTCTTC. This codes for CASTRNVLVHNEQFF.

This chain's CDR3 is CASSDRPNYGYTF. The CDR3 DNA is TGTGCCAGCAGTGACAGACCTAACTATGGCTACACCTTC. The V gene is TRBV6-1, the J gene TRBJ1-2; D gene unclear. This CDR3 comprises 13 residues. V lost 3 bases and J 0 bases, leaving 5 bases between the germline ends. Germline CDR1 reads MNHNS; CDR2 reads SASEGT.

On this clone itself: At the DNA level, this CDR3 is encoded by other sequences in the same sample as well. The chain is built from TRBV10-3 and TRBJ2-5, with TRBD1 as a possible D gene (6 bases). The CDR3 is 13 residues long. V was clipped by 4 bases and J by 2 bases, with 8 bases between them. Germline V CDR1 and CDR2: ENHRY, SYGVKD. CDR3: CAISGTGQETQYF. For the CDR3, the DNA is TGTGCCATCAGTGGTACAGGGCAAGAGACCCAGTACTTC.

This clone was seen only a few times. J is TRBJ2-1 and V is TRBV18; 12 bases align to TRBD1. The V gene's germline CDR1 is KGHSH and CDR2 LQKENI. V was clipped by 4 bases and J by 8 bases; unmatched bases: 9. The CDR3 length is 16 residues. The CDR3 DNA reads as TGTGCCAGCTCACTGTCCGGGACAGGGGGCTTCGATGAGCAGTTCTTC. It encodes CASSLSGTGGFDEQFF.

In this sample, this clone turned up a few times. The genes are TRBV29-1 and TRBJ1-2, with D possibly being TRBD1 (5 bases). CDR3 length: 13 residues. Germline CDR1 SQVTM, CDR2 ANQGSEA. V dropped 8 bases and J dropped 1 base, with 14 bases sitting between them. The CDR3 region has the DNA TGCAGCACTAGGGACCGAAATAACTATGGCTACACCTTC. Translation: CSTRDRNNYGYTF.

CDR3 amino acids: CASSYSSGEDYEQYF. The CDR3 nucleotides read TGTGCCAGCAGTTACTCGTCAGGGGAGGACTACGAGCAGTACTTC. The V and J genes are TRBV6-5 and TRBJ2-7; either TRBD1 or TRBD2 may supply D (6 bases each). CDR1 is MNHEY and CDR2 is SVGAGI in the germline V gene. This CDR3 region has 15 residues. Trimming cost V 0 bases and J 3 bases, with 12 bases left between them.

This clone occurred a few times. CDR3 nucleotides: TGTGCCAGCAGCGGACAGGGTGTCGCCTACGAGCAGTACTTC. It yields the protein CASSGQGVAYEQYF. The chain employs TRBV27 and TRBJ2-7; 8 nucleotides match TRBD1. The CDR3 sequence is 14 residues long. The V segment lost 6 bases and the J segment 2 bases; nucleotides outside the gene matches: 6. Germline V gives CDR1 MNHEY, CDR2 SMNVEV (reference sequence).

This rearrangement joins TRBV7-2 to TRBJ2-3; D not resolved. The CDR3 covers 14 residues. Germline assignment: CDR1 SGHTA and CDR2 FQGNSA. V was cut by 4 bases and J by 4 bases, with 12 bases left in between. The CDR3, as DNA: TGTGCCAGCAGCTATATCATTGTCGCAGATACGCAGTATTTT. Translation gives CASSYIIVADTQYF.

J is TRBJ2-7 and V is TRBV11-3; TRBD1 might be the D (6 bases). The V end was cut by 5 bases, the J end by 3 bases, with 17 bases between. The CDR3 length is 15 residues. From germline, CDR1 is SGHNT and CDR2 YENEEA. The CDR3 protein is CASSARQGRYYEQYF. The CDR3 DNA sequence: TGTGCCAGCAGCGCACGGCAGGGGCGATACTACGAGCAGTACTTC. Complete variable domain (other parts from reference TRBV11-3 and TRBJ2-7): EAGVVQSPRYKIIEKKQPVAFWCNPISGHNTLYWYLQNLGQGPELLIRYENEEAVDDSQLPKDRFSAERLKGVDSTLKIQPAELGDSAVYLCASSARQGRYYEQYFGPGTRLTVT.

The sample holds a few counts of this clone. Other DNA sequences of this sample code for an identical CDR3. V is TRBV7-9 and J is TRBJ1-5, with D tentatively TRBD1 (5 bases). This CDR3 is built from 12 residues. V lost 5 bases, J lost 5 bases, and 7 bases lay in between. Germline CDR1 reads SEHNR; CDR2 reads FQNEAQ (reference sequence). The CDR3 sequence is CASSQGDQPQHF. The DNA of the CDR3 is TGTGCCAGCAGCCAAGGGGATCAGCCCCAGCATTTT.